The 21 T cell receptor beta chains in this list originate from one sample, sequenced in a study of blood T cell repertoires in COVID-19. Sequencing used immunoSEQ multiplex PCR; TCRdb keeps in-frame clones, though not all of them. The sample records about 68,000 clones, roughly nine tenths being singletons. The specimen was peripheral blood. The source of these receptors is a man aged 35 to 55 with COVID-19, enrolled during active disease.

CDR3 amino acids: CASSFDRLRGYTF. The CDR3 DNA reads as TGTGCCAGCAGTTTTGATAGATTACGCGGCTACACCTTC. V is TRBV12-3 or TRBV12-4 and J is TRBJ1-2; D remains unclear. The CDR3 contains 13 residues. With 3 bases removed from V and 8 bases from J, the gap between germline ends came to 13 bases.

This clone was seen a single time. The CDR3 DNA follows: TGTGCCAGCAGCTTAGACCCAGGACAGGGGACAGATACGCAGTATTTT. It translates to CASSLDPGQGTDTQYF. The chain has TRBV7-6 and TRBJ2-3, with 9 bases lining up with TRBD1. V trimming: 1 base; J trimming: 3 bases; junction bases outside the gene matches: 5. This CDR3 region has 16 residues. Germline assignment: CDR1 SGHVS and CDR2 FNYEAQ.

The CDR3 sequence is CASSLGGRVRNEQFF. The CDR3 bases are TGTGCCAGCAGCCTAGGTGGCAGGGTTCGCAATGAGCAGTTCTTC. The chain joins TRBV9 to TRBJ2-1; D might be TRBD1 (5 bases). Looked up from germline, CDR1 is SGDLS and CDR2 is YYNGEE. CDR3 size: 15 residues. Deletions cut 4 bases from V and 6 bases from J, with 17 bases between.

The sample holds a few counts of this clone. The chain combines TRBV7-2 with TRBJ1-5, with D perhaps matching TRBD1 (5 bases). The CDR3 has 15 residues. Trimming removed 1 base from V and 3 bases from J, with 10 bases in between. Germline V CDR1 and CDR2: SGHTA, FQGNSA. CDR3 DNA: TGTGCCAGCAGCTTAGGTCAGGGAACCAATCAGCCCCAGCATTTT. It translates to CASSLGQGTNQPQHF.

The chain uses TRBV29-1 and TRBJ2-3, with a tentative D call TRBD2 (5 bases). With 4 bases removed from V and 3 bases from J, the gap between germline ends came to 11 bases. The CDR3 has 13 residues. Germline assignment: CDR1 SQVTM and CDR2 ANQGSEA. CDR3: CSVADWRTDTQYF. The CDR3 DNA reads as TGCAGCGTTGCGGACTGGAGGACAGATACGCAGTATTTT.

The gene calls are TRBV5-8 and TRBJ2-5; 12 bases fit TRBD2. V shed 0 bases, J shed 2 bases, and the junction held 2 bases outside the gene matches. The germline V gene has CDR1 SGHTS and CDR2 YDEGEE. The CDR3 has 16 amino acids. The CDR3 DNA reads as TGTGCCAGCAGCTTGGTTCTAGCGGGGGGGCAAGAGACCCAGTACTTC. Its protein is CASSLVLAGGQETQYF.

V gene TRBV14 combines with J gene TRBJ1-2; no clear D gene. The CDR3 contains 13 residues. Germline V lookup: CDR1 SGHDN, CDR2 FVKESK. The V and J ends lost 8 bases and 5 bases respectively, with 15 bases between them. CDR3 amino acids: CASSPRAAYGYTF. For the CDR3, the DNA is TGTGCCAGCTCACCGAGAGCCGCTTATGGCTACACCTTC.

The V gene is TRBV6-5, the J gene TRBJ1-6, with D maybe TRBD1 (5 bases). The CDR3 runs 14 residues. Trimming removed 6 bases from V and 8 bases from J, with 14 bases in between. From germline, CDR1 is MNHEY and CDR2 SVGAGI. The CDR3 DNA sequence: TGTGCCAGCAGAAGTGGGCAGGGTGATTCACCCCTCCACTTT. Protein: CASRSGQGDSPLHF.

This chain joins TRBV25-1 and TRBJ2-7; TRBD1 aligns across 10 bases. The germline V gene encodes CDR1 MGHDK and CDR2 SYGVNS. The CDR3 totals 13 residues. The J segment lost 6 bases and the V segment lost 10 bases, leaving 9 bases of the junction unmatched. The CDR3 reads CAISGTGDFEQYF. DNA for the CDR3: TGTGCCATCTCGGGGACAGGGGATTTCGAGCAGTACTTC.

The chain links TRBV7-9 to TRBJ2-3; D gene ambiguous. V gave up 6 bases and J gave up 2 bases, with 3 bases separating them. The CDR3 consists of 11 residues. CDR1 is SEHNR, CDR2 FQNEAQ, per germline (reference sequence). CDR3 protein: CASSLTDTQYF. DNA of the CDR3: TGTGCCAGCAGTCTCACAGATACGCAGTATTTT.

The chain uses TRBV9 and TRBJ2-3; TRBD2 agrees at 8 bases. Germline values: CDR1 SGDLS, CDR2 YYNGEE. V lost 5 bases, J lost 5 bases, and 7 bases stayed unmatched. The CDR3 sequence is 14 residues long. In DNA, the CDR3 is TGTGCCAGCAGGCCCGGGGGGGCGGTAGATACGCAGTATTTT. It encodes CASRPGGAVDTQYF.

The CDR3 DNA sequence: TGTGCCTCCCGAGGGGGCGAGAACTATGGCTACACCTTC. Translation: CASRGGENYGYTF. This sequence joins TRBV15 and TRBJ1-2; TRBD1 matches 7 bases. Germline CDR1 reads LNHNV; CDR2 reads YYDKDF (reference sequence). The junction had 8 bases not matched to a gene; V was cut back by 11 bases and J by 2 bases. CDR3 length: 13 residues.

This clone was seen only once. The chain has TRBV12-3 or TRBV12-4 and TRBJ1-1, with D hard to call. Trimming removed 5 bases at V and 4 bases at J, with 11 bases between. CDR3 length equals 13 residues. As DNA, the CDR3 is TGTGCCAGCAGTAACAACCGGGGCACTGAAGCTTTCTTT. It is translated as CASSNNRGTEAFF.

The chain is built from TRBV28 and TRBJ1-5, with D tentatively TRBD1 (5 bases). V was trimmed by 2 bases and J by 3 bases, leaving 11 bases between them. Germline V lookup: CDR1 MDHEN, CDR2 SYDVKM. The CDR3 length is 15 residues. The CDR3 DNA sequence: TGTGCCAGCAGTTTAATAGGGGCCTCCAATCAGCCCCAGCATTTT. Protein: CASSLIGASNQPQHF. Full variable domain (missing parts from reference TRBV28 and TRBJ1-5): DVKVTQSSRYLVKRTGEKVFLECVQDMDHENMFWYRQDPGLGLRLIYFSYDVKMKEKGDIPEGYSVSREKKERFSLILESASTNQTSMYLCASSLIGASNQPQHFGDGTRLSIL.

The rearrangement uses TRBV25-1 and TRBJ2-3; 9 nucleotides agree with TRBD2. The CDR3 totals 13 residues. V lost 7 bases and J lost 4; bases outside the gene matches: 3. Germline CDR1 MGHDK, CDR2 SYGVNS. The CDR3 DNA sequence: TGTGCCAGCACCCTAGCGGGGCCAGATACGCAGTATTTT. Its protein product is CASTLAGPDTQYF.

The CDR3 loop reads CASSYDRPDNYGYTF. The CDR3 coding sequence is TGCGCCAGCAGCTACGACAGACCCGACAACTATGGCTACACCTTC. The V and J genes are TRBV5-1 and TRBJ1-2; a possible D gene is TRBD1 (5 bases). CDR1 and CDR2 from the germline V gene are SGHRS and YFSETQ. The V gene lost 3 bases and the J gene lost 2 bases, with 14 bases spanning the gap. This CDR3 region has 15 residues.

The rearrangement links TRBV10-3 to TRBJ2-2; 9 bases align to TRBD1. The germline V gene encodes CDR1 ENHRY and CDR2 SYGVKD. The CDR3 length is 14 residues. V was clipped by 8 bases and J by 1 base; unmatched bases: 2. CDR3 loop: CAIGDRVNTGELFF. The CDR3 coding sequence is TGTGCCATCGGGGACAGGGTGAACACCGGGGAGCTGTTTTTT.

This chain uses TRBV6-5 with TRBJ1-1; TRBD1 might be the D (5 bases). Trimming removed 6 bases from V and 0 bases from J, with 11 bases in between. The CDR3 sequence is 14 residues long. Looked up from germline, CDR1 is MNHEY and CDR2 is SVGAGI. The CDR3: CASSHDSLNTEAFF. The DNA for the CDR3 is TGTGCCAGCAGCCATGACAGCCTGAACACTGAAGCTTTCTTT.

The rearrangement joins TRBV28 to TRBJ1-1; D not resolved. Germline loops: CDR1 MDHEN, CDR2 SYDVKM. There are 13 residues in the CDR3. With 5 bases removed from V and 4 bases from J, the gap between germline ends came to 11 bases. The chain's CDR3 is CASSLPSPTEAFF. As DNA, the CDR3 is TGTGCCAGCAGTCTCCCTTCCCCCACTGAAGCTTTCTTT.

The chain has TRBV5-4 and TRBJ2-1; the D gene is possibly TRBD1 (6 bases). Germline V CDR1 and CDR2: SGHNT, YYREEE (reference sequence). This CDR3 spans 16 amino acids. V gave up 2 bases and J gave up 7 bases, with 19 bases separating them. CDR3 amino acids: CASSFGSGVVGNEQFF. The CDR3 DNA reads TGTGCCAGCAGCTTCGGGTCAGGGGTCGTTGGAAATGAGCAGTTCTTC. Together with reference TRBV5-4 and TRBJ2-1, the CDR3 gives the full variable domain: ETGVTQSPTHLIKTRGQQVTLRCSSQSGHNTVSWYQQALGQGPQFIFQYYREEENGRGNFPPRFSGLQFPNYSSELNVNALELDDSALYLCASSFGSGVVGNEQFFGPGTRLTVL.

The V and J genes are TRBV5-4 and TRBJ1-1; 9 bases align to TRBD1. The CDR3 has 16 amino acids. Germline CDR1 reads SGHNT; CDR2 reads YYREEE (reference sequence). Germline trimming cut 4 bases from V and 7 bases from J; bases unmatched to any gene: 14. The CDR3 DNA sequence: TGTGCCAGCAGCACCTTTTCCGGGACAGGGCTTTTTGAAGCTTTCTTT. It yields the protein CASSTFSGTGLFEAFF. The whole variable domain, remainder taken from reference TRBV5-4 and TRBJ1-1, is ETGVTQSPTHLIKTRGQQVTLRCSSQSGHNTVSWYQQALGQGPQFIFQYYREEENGRGNFPPRFSGLQFPNYSSELNVNALELDDSALYLCASSTFSGTGLFEAFFGQGTRLTVV.